This entry describes one T cell receptor beta chain. Its specificity is not known. TCRdb fed the 5' RACE reads into MiXCR, producing one record per CDR3 protein. This table has 240,000 or so distinct CDR3 sequences, about 13% appearing once. The data stem from a study of identical twins. Study-wide findings and caveats: Twins shared out-of-frame alpha sequences with excess low generation probability.

The same data also contributed to another study, on yellow fever vaccine responses in identical twins.

The sequencing sample was made of memory (CD45RO+) T cells sorted from blood. This receptor was obtained from a woman aged 18-35 years in good health.

CDR3 region: CASSLIHPVQETQYF. CDR3 DNA: TGTGCCAGCAGCTTGATACATCCAGTCCAAGAGACCCAGTACTTC. The gene calls are TRBV7-9 and TRBJ2-5; D call uncertain. V dropped 3 bases and J dropped 1 base, with 12 bases sitting between them. The CDR3 is made up of 15 amino acids. CDR1 is SEHNR and CDR2 is FQNEAQ in the germline V gene (reference sequence).